This T cell receptor (beta chain) emerged from a study of blood T cell repertoires in COVID-19. Study-wide background: Sources were T cells, B-cell-depleted T cells, or PBMCs; the material itself was cDNA or gDNA.

CDR3 length: 15 residues. V gave up 0 bases and J gave up 1 base, with 9 bases separating them. Germline CDR1 is LGHNA and CDR2 is YSLEER. Per the study methods: Amplification of reference gene primers was used by the study to estimate nucleated cell counts. The method was immunoSEQ multiplex PCR; TCRdb's version includes in-frame clones alone and lacks a portion of them. The V and J calls and clone size come from that table; D and trimming were worked out from the DNA. The repertoire includes just under 50,000 clones, around 80% of them detected once, and roughly 25% sits in the top ten. V gene TRBV4-3 combines with J gene TRBJ1-1; D not certain. Sequences were obtained from peripheral blood. This clonotype was obtained from a man in his 70s with acute or convalescent COVID-19. The CDR3 loop reads CASSQEAGTNTEAFF. The CDR3 nucleotides are TGCGCCAGCAGCCAAGAGGCAGGTACGAACACTGAAGCTTTCTTT.